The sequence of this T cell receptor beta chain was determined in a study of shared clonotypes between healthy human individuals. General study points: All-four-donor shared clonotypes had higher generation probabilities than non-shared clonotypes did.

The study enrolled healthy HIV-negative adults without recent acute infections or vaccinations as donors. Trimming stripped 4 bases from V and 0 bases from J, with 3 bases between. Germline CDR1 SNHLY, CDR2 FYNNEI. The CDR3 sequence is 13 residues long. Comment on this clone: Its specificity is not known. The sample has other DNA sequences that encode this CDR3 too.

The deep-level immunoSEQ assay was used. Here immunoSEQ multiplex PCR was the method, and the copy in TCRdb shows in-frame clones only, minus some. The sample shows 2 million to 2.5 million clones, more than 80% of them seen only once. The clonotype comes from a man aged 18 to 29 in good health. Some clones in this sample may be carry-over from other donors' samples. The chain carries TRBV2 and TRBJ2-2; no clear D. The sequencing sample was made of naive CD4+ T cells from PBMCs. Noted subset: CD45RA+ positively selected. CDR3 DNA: TGTGCCAGCAGTGGGACGAACACCGGGGAGCTGTTTTTT. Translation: CASSGTNTGELFF.